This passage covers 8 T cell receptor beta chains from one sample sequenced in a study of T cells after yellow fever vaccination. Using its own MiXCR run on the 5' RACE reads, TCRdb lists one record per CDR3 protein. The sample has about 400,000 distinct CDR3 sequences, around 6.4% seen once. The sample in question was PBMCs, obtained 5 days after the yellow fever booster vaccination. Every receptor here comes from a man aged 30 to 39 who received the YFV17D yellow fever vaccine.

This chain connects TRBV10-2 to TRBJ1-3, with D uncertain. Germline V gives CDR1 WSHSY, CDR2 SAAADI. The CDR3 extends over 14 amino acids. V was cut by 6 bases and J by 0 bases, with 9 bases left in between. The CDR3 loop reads CASRGWGSGNTIYF. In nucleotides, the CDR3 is TGCGCCAGCAGGGGTTGGGGCTCTGGAAACACCATATATTTT.

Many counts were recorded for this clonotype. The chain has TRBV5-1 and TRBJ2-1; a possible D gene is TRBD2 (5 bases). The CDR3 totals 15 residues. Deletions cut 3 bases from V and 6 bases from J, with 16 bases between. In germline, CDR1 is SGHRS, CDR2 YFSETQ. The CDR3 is CASSSRSHEGNEQFF. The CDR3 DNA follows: TGCGCCAGCAGCTCTAGGTCCCATGAGGGCAATGAGCAGTTCTTC.

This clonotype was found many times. As DNA, the CDR3 is TGTGCCAGCAGCTTAATAGATACGCAGTATTTT. This translates into CASSLIDTQYF. The V call is TRBV7-2, the J call TRBJ2-3; D uncertain. Germline assignment: CDR1 SGHTA and CDR2 FQGNSA. The CDR3 has 11 amino acids. V lost 2 bases, J lost 5 bases, and 2 bases lay in between.

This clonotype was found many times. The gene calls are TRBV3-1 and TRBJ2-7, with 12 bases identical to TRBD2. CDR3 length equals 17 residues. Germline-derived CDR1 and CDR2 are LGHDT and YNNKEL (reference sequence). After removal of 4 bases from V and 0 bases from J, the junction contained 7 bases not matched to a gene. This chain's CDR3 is CASSRGLAGGNSYEQYF. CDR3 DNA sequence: TGTGCCAGCAGCCGGGGACTAGCGGGCGGAAACTCCTACGAGCAGTACTTC.

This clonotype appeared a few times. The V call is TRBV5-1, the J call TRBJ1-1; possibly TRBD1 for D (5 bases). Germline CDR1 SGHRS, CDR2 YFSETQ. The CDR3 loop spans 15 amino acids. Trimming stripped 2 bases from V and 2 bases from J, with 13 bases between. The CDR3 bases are TGCGCCAGCAGCTTTGGGGGACCCGTCAACACTGAAGCTTTCTTT. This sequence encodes CASSFGGPVNTEAFF.

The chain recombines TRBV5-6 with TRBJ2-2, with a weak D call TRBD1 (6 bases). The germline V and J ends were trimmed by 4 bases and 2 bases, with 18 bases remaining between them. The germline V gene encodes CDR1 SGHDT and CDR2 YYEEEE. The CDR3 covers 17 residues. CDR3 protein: CASSPVTGTPNTGELFF. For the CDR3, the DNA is TGTGCCAGCAGCCCCGTAACGGGGACACCCAACACCGGGGAGCTGTTTTTT.

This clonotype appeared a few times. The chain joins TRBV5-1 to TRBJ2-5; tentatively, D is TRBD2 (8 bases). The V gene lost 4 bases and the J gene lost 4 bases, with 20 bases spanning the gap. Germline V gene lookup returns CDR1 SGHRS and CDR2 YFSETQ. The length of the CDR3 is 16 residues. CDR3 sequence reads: CASSPREGAKSETQYF. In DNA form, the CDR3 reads TGCGCCAGCAGCCCCCGGGAGGGGGCTAAGTCAGAGACCCAGTACTTC.

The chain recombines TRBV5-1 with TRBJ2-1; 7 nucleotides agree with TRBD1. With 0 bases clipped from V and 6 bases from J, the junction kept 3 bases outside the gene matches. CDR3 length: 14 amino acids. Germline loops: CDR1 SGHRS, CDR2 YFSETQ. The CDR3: CASSLETGSNEQFF. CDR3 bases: TGCGCCAGCAGCTTGGAGACAGGGAGCAATGAGCAGTTCTTC.